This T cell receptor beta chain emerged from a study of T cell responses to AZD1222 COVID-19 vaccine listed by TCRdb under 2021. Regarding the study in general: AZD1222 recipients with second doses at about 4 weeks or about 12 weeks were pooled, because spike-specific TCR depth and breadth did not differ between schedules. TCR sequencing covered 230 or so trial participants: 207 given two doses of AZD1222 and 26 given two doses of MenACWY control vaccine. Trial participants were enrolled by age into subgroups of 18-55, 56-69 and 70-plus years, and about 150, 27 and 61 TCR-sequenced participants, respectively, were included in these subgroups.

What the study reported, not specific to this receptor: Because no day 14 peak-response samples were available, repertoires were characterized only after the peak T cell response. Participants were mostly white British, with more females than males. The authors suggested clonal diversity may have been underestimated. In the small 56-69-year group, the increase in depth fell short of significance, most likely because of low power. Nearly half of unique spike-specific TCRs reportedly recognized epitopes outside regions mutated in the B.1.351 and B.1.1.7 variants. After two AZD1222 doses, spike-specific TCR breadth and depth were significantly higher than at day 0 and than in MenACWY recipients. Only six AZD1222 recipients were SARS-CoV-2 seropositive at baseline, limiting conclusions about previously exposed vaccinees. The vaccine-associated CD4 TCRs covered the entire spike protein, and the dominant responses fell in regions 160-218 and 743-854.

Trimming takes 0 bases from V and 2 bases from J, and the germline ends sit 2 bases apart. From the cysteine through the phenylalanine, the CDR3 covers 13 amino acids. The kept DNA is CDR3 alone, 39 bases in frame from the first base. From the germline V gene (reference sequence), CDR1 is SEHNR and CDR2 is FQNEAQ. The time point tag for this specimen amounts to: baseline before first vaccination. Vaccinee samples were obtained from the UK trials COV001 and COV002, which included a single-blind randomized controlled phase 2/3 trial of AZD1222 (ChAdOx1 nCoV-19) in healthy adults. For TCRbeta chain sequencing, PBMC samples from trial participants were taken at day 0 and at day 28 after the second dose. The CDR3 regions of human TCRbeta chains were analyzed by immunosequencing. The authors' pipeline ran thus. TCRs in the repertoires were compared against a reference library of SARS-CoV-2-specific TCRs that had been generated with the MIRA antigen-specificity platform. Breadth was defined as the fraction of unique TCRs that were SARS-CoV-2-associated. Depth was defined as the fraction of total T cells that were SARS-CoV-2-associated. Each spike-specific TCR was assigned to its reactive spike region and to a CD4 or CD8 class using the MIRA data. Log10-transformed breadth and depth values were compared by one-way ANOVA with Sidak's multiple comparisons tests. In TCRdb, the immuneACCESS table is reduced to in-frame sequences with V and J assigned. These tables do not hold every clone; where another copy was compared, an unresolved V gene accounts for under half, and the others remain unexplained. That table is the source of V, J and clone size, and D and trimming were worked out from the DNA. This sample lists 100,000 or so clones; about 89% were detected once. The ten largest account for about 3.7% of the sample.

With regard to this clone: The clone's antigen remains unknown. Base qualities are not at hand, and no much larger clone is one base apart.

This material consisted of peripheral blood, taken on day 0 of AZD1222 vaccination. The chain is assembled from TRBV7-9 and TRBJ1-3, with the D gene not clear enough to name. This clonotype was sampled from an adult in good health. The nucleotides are TGTGCCAGCAGCTTAGCCCCTGGAAACACCATATATTTT. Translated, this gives CASSLAPGNTIYF. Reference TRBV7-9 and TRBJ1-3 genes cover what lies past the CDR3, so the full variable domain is DTGVSQNPRHKITKRGQNVTFRCDPISEHNRLYWYRQTLGQGPEFLTYFQNEAQLEKSRLLSDRFSAERPKGSFSTLEIQRTEQGDSAMYLCASSLAPGNTIYFGEGSWLTVV.